One sample yielded the 28 T cell receptor beta chains listed below, sequenced in a study of control samples from healthy donors and cancer patients. Here immunoSEQ multiplex PCR was the method, and the copy in TCRdb shows in-frame clones only, minus some. The sample holds approximately 190,000 clones, roughly nine tenths seen once. The material sequenced was blood. Source of these receptors: a man aged 25-45 years in good health.

V and J are TRBV2 and TRBJ1-5; D perhaps matches TRBD1 (6 bases). Germline CDR1 is SNHLY and CDR2 is FYNNEI. CDR3 length: 16 residues. Trimming stripped 3 bases from V and 1 base from J, with 13 bases between. The CDR3 nucleotides are TGTGCCAGCAGTGACCTAGTGGACAGAAGCAATCAGCCCCAGCATTTT. Protein: CASSDLVDRSNQPQHF.

V gene TRBV9 combines with J gene TRBJ2-7; D is tentatively TRBD1 or TRBD2 (5 bases each). Germline V gene sequence: CDR1 SGDLS, CDR2 YYNGEE. This CDR3 has 14 amino acids. With 3 bases removed from V and 7 bases from J, the gap between germline ends came to 17 bases. CDR3 loop: CASSDDRSRGEQYF. In DNA form, the CDR3 reads TGTGCCAGCAGCGACGACAGATCTCGAGGGGAGCAGTACTTC.

V usage is TRBV29-1 and J usage is TRBJ1-2; TRBD1 matches at 7 bases. Germline assignment: CDR1 SQVTM and CDR2 ANQGSEA. The CDR3 is 15 amino acids. V shed 4 bases, J shed 4 bases, and the junction held 12 bases outside the gene matches. The CDR3 is CSVAPTGRTGYGYTF. The CDR3 DNA reads TGCAGCGTTGCCCCGACAGGGCGAACGGGCTATGGCTACACCTTC.

The table lists this clone with a count of one. This sequence joins TRBV5-6 and TRBJ1-5; D uncertain. This CDR3 contains 13 residues. V was trimmed by 1 base and J by 1 base, leaving 3 bases between them. Germline values: CDR1 SGHDT, CDR2 YYEEEE. The CDR3 region has the DNA TGTGCCAGCAGCTTGTGGAGCAATCAGCCCCAGCATTTT. Protein: CASSLWSNQPQHF.

The chain uses TRBV7-9 and TRBJ2-2; TRBD1 is a possible D gene (5 bases). Germline loops: CDR1 SEHNR, CDR2 FQNEAQ (reference sequence). This CDR3 is built from 12 residues. V gave up 5 bases and J gave up 6 bases, with 7 bases separating them. The CDR3 region is CASSKGSGELFF. For the CDR3, the DNA is TGTGCCAGCAGCAAGGGGTCCGGGGAGCTGTTTTTT.

V usage is TRBV19 and J usage is TRBJ1-2; D call uncertain. The CDR3 runs 15 residues. Germline loops: CDR1 LNHDA, CDR2 SQIVND (reference sequence). The V end lost 3 bases, the J end lost 0 bases, and 11 bases lay between the germline ends. The CDR3 spells CASSILGRTNYGYTF. CDR3 DNA: TGTGCCAGTAGTATCCTGGGCAGGACTAACTATGGCTACACCTTC.

Only one count was recorded for this clone. The chain has TRBV11-2 and TRBJ1-2, with D possibly TRBD1 on 5 matching bases. V dropped 5 bases and J dropped 6 bases, with 19 bases sitting between them. CDR3 length equals 15 residues. Germline loops: CDR1 SGHAT, CDR2 FQNNGV. The CDR3 loop reads CASSIIVGAADGYTF. The CDR3 DNA is TGTGCCAGCAGCATTATAGTCGGGGCAGCAGATGGCTACACCTTC.

The chain combines TRBV19 with TRBJ2-6; 9 nucleotides agree with TRBD1. Germline-derived CDR1 and CDR2 are LNHDA and SQIVND (reference sequence). There are 17 residues in the CDR3. The ends lost 5 bases at V and 1 base at J; junction bases unmatched: 6. The CDR3 DNA is TGTGCCAGTAGTGGGGACAGGGTGGGGTCTGGGGCCAACGTCCTGACTTTC. Its translation: CASSGDRVGSGANVLTF.

This chain joins TRBV24-1 and TRBJ2-3; TRBD1 agrees at 8 bases. The V gene's germline CDR1 is KGHDR and CDR2 SFDVKD. The CDR3 has 14 amino acids. Trimming cost V 3 bases and J 4 bases; bases outside gene matches: 2. CDR3 nucleotides: TGTGCCACCAGTGATCAGGGGGCCGCAGATACGCAGTATTTT. This codes for CATSDQGAADTQYF.

The chain is built from TRBV11-2 and TRBJ2-7; the D call may be TRBD1 or TRBD2 (5 bases each). V was pared by 2 bases and J by 0 bases, with 8 bases between. Germline CDR1 reads SGHAT; CDR2 reads FQNNGV. The CDR3 runs to 14 residues. CDR3 residues: CASSLSGLSYEQYF. The CDR3 nucleotides are TGTGCCAGCAGCTTATCGGGGCTCTCCTACGAGCAGTACTTC.

This sequence joins TRBV30 and TRBJ2-6; D remains ambiguous. This CDR3 is built from 14 residues. Germline values: CDR1 GTSNPN, CDR2 SVGIG (reference sequence). Trimming stripped 8 bases from V and 0 bases from J, with 11 bases between. DNA for the CDR3: TGTGCCGGCTCGCAGGCCTCTGGGGCCAACGTCCTGACTTTC. Residues: CAGSQASGANVLTF. The full variable domain, in which reference TRBV30 and TRBJ2-6 provide the parts outside the CDR3, is SQTIHQWPATLVQPVGSPLSLECTVEGTSNPNLYWYRQAAGRGLQLLFYSVGIGQISSEVPQNLSASRPQDRQFILSSKKLLLSDSGFYLCAGSQASGANVLTFGAGSRLTVL.

The rearrangement links TRBV19 to TRBJ1-1; TRBD1 might be the D (5 bases). The CDR3 consists of 15 residues. Trimming took off 3 bases at V and 4 bases at J, with 15 bases between the two ends. Germline-derived CDR1 and CDR2 are LNHDA and SQIVND (reference sequence). The CDR3 sequence: CASSISAGQRTEAFF. In DNA form, the CDR3 reads TGTGCCAGTAGTATTTCGGCGGGGCAGCGCACTGAAGCTTTCTTT. The entire variable domain, with the rest obtained from reference TRBV19 and TRBJ1-1, is as follows: DGGITQSPKYLFRKEGQNVTLSCEQNLNHDAMYWYRQDPGQGLRLIYYSQIVNDFQKGDIAEGYSVSREKKESFPLTVTSAQKNPTAFYLCASSISAGQRTEAFFGQGTRLTVV.

The V call is TRBV21-1, the J call TRBJ2-1; the D call of TRBD2 is as the table states it, not checked on the DNA. TRBV21-1 is a pseudogene locus. The CDR3 runs 16 residues. CDR3 protein: CASSSRGGRRSNEQFF. The CDR3, as DNA: TGTGCCAGCAGCTCTCGTGGCGGGCGGAGGTCCAATGAGCAGTTCTTC.

This chain connects TRBV3-1 (or the pseudogene TRBV3-2) to TRBJ2-1; unclear D gene. Trimming stripped 1 base from V and 9 bases from J, with 10 bases between. The CDR3 length is 13 residues. Germline assignment: CDR1 LGHDT and CDR2 YNNKEL (reference sequence). For the CDR3, the DNA is TGTGCCAGCAGCCAAGGGGTGGCTCCTGAGCAGTTCTTC. Its protein is CASSQGVAPEQFF.

The rearrangement links TRBV14 to TRBJ2-3; 13 positions match TRBD2. The CDR3 sequence is 23 residues long. The V segment lost 2 bases and the J segment 2 bases; nucleotides outside the gene matches: 22. The germline gives CDR1 SGHDN, CDR2 FVKESK. The CDR3 sequence is CASSQPLRLAGGRLRPYTDTQYF. The CDR3 bases are TGTGCCAGCAGCCAACCACTCCGACTAGCGGGGGGCCGACTTCGGCCCTACACAGATACGCAGTATTTT.

The rearrangement links TRBV11-2 to TRBJ2-1, with TRBD1 matching over 9 bases. V shed 7 bases and J 0 bases; nucleotides not matched to a gene: 10. The germline V gene has CDR1 SGHAT and CDR2 FQNNGV. The CDR3 covers 17 residues. The CDR3: CASKKQGAGSSYNEQFF. CDR3 sequence (DNA): TGTGCCAGCAAAAAACAGGGGGCGGGGAGCTCCTACAATGAGCAGTTCTTC. The complete variable domain, with remaining parts taken from reference TRBV11-2 and TRBJ2-1, reads EAGVAQSPRYKIIEKRQSVAFWCNPISGHATLYWYQQILGQGPKLLIQFQNNGVVDDSQLPKDRFSAERLKGVDSTLKIQPAKLEDSAVYLCASKKQGAGSSYNEQFFGPGTRLTVL.

This chain links TRBV6-5 with TRBJ2-4; no firm D call. The ends were cut back, 7 bases at V and 1 base at J, with 14 bases in the middle. The CDR3 totals 15 residues. From germline, CDR1 is MNHEY and CDR2 SVGAGI. Here the CDR3 DNA reads TGTGCCAGCATGCCTACATGGGCGGCCAAAAACATTCAGTACTTC. Its translation is CASMPTWAAKNIQYF.

This chain connects TRBV20-1 to TRBJ2-1; D is unclear. CDR3 length: 10 amino acids. Germline lookup yields CDR1 DFQATT and CDR2 SNEGSKA (reference sequence). V was clipped by 3 bases and J by 9 bases, with 6 bases between them. CDR3 protein: CSARSREQFF. CDR3 nucleotides: TGCAGTGCTAGGTCCCGTGAGCAGTTCTTC.

The rearrangement joins TRBV7-9 to TRBJ2-2; D assignment may be TRBD1 or TRBD2 (6 bases each). Looked up from germline, CDR1 is SEHNR and CDR2 is FQNEAQ (reference sequence). This CDR3 region has 16 residues. Trimming took 9 bases from V and 5 from J, leaving 22 bases between them. CDR3 protein: CARGDAGQGRTGELFF. The DNA for the CDR3 is TGTGCCAGAGGGGATGCGGGCCAGGGGAGGACCGGGGAGCTGTTTTTT.

This clone was detected only a few times. The rearrangement uses TRBV6-5 and TRBJ1-2, with D unclear. V lost 0 bases, J lost 7 bases, and 6 bases lay in between. The CDR3 totals 12 residues. Germline values: CDR1 MNHEY, CDR2 SVGAGI. The CDR3 here is CASSYSNSGYTF. In DNA, the CDR3 is TGTGCCAGCAGTTACTCGAACAGTGGCTACACCTTC.

The chain couples TRBV24-1 to TRBJ1-2, with 7 bases aligning to TRBD1. The CDR3 is 16 residues long. V was pared by 4 bases and J by 0 bases, with 7 bases of the junction left unmatched. Germline CDR1 reads KGHDR; CDR2 reads SFDVKD. In nucleotides, the CDR3 is TGTGCCACCAGTGAGGGGGGACAGCTAGCTAACTATGGCTACACCTTC. The encoded protein is CATSEGGQLANYGYTF.

The J gene is TRBJ2-3, the V gene TRBV19; 11 positions agree with TRBD2. With 4 bases clipped from V and 2 bases from J, the junction kept 5 bases outside the gene matches. CDR3 length equals 16 residues. Germline V gene data show CDR1 as LNHDA and CDR2 as SQIVND (reference sequence). The CDR3 reads CASSTSGLADTDTQYF. In DNA, the CDR3 is TGTGCCAGTAGTACCTCGGGACTAGCGGACACAGATACGCAGTATTTT.

Comments on this clone: At one end the junction does not follow the germline gene, possibly because of a read error. This chain uses TRBV5-6 with TRBJ2-7, with D perhaps matching TRBD1 or TRBD2 (5 bases each). This CDR3 is 12 amino acids long. Per germline, CDR1 SGHDT and CDR2 YYEEEE. CDR3 loop: CASSLGGAFRDF. Written as DNA, the CDR3 is TGTGCCAGCAGCTTGGGAGGGGCTTTTCGGGACTTC.

V usage is TRBV7-9 and J usage is TRBJ1-1; perhaps TRBD1 as D (6 bases). CDR3 length: 16 residues. Germline-derived CDR1 and CDR2 are SEHNR and FQNEAQ (reference sequence). The V and J ends lost 5 bases and 0 bases respectively, with 16 bases between them. The CDR3 region is CASSLRGTLMNTEAFF. The CDR3 DNA follows: TGTGCCAGCAGCCTCAGGGGAACCCTAATGAACACTGAAGCTTTCTTT.

The rearrangement joins TRBV11-2 to TRBJ2-7, with 7 bases that match TRBD2. Germline V lookup: CDR1 SGHAT, CDR2 FQNNGV. CDR3 length: 17 amino acids. The J segment lost 4 bases and the V segment lost 5 bases, leaving 17 bases of the junction unmatched. CDR3 DNA sequence: TGTGCCAGCAGCCCCCGACGGGGGGAGGGTGATTTTTACGAGCAGTACTTC. Translated, it gives CASSPRRGEGDFYEQYF.

The chain uses TRBV3-1 (or the pseudogene TRBV3-2) and TRBJ1-4; D is unresolved. V dropped 4 bases and J dropped 3 bases, with 18 bases sitting between them. In germline, CDR1 is LGHDT, CDR2 YNNKEL (reference sequence). The CDR3 covers 17 residues. DNA of the CDR3: TGTGCCAGCAGCCCTAGCACTCGGCGGCTGTCTAATGAAAAACTGTTTTTT. It encodes CASSPSTRRLSNEKLFF.

The J gene is TRBJ1-1, the V gene TRBV19; 8 bases agree with TRBD1. The CDR3 totals 14 residues. V lost 7 bases and J lost 8; bases outside the gene matches: 12. Germline lookup yields CDR1 LNHDA and CDR2 SQIVND (reference sequence). The CDR3, as DNA: TGTGCCAGTACCATCGACCGACAGGGGCGCGAAGCTTTCTTT. Protein product: CASTIDRQGREAFF.

The chain has TRBV19 and TRBJ2-1; 9 bases agree with TRBD2. Germline loops: CDR1 LNHDA, CDR2 SQIVND (reference sequence). The junction had 5 bases not matched to a gene; V was cut back by 7 bases and J by 4 bases. The CDR3 covers 14 residues. CDR3 sequence (DNA): TGTGCCAGTACGTCGCTAGCGGGGTACAATGAGCAGTTCTTC. Its translation: CASTSLAGYNEQFF.